The 23 T cell receptor beta chains in this list originate from one sample, sequenced in a study of cytomegalovirus exposure and HLA in healthy donors. This PCR relied on a set of 60 Vbeta primers and 13 Jbeta primers. Data came from immunoSEQ multiplex PCR; TCRdb stores just in-frame clones and leaves some out. The sample contains fewer than 90,000 clones, about three quarters of which appear only once. The sample consisted of PBMCs. All receptors come from a female donor in good health and CMV-seronegative.

The rearrangement links TRBV12-5 to TRBJ1-1; possible D gene TRBD1, 6 bases. The germline V and J ends were trimmed by 6 bases and 7 bases, with 12 bases remaining between them. The CDR3 covers 12 residues. Germline CDR1 reads LGHNT; CDR2 reads FRNRAP. In nucleotides, the CDR3 is TGTGCTAGTGGCCTGACAGGATTTGAAGCTTTCTTT. Amino acid sequence: CASGLTGFEAFF.

This clone was picked up a small number of times. The chain has TRBV5-1 and TRBJ2-7; the D gene is possibly TRBD2 (6 bases). The CDR3 sequence is 15 residues long. V was pared by 4 bases and J by 6 bases, with 20 bases between. Germline V CDR1 and CDR2: SGHRS, YFSETQ. The DNA of the CDR3 is TGCGCCAGCAGCCCAAACCCGGGACTTCCCACCGAGCAGTACTTC. Protein: CASSPNPGLPTEQYF.

About this clone itself: Germline and junction disagree at one end, which may indicate a read error. The genes are TRBV7-7 and TRBJ2-3; 7 nucleotides line up with TRBD2. The CDR3 is made up of 13 amino acids. The germline V gene encodes CDR1 SSHAT and CDR2 FNYEAQ (reference sequence). The CDR3: CASSRDYTDTQYF. The CDR3 region has the DNA TGTGCTAGCAGCAGGGACTACACAGATACGCAGTATTTT.

The chain has TRBV7-9 and TRBJ2-7, with no clear D. The CDR3 runs 12 residues. V was pared by 4 bases and J by 3 bases, with 7 bases between. The V gene's germline CDR1 is SEHNR and CDR2 FQNEAQ (reference sequence). Here the CDR3 DNA reads TGTGCCAGCAGCTCAAACTACTACGAGCAGTACTTC. Residues: CASSSNYYEQYF.

This clone was observed once. The rearrangement joins TRBV19 to TRBJ1-2; D unclear. V lost 3 bases and J 0 bases, leaving 17 bases between the germline ends. CDR3 length: 17 residues. Germline loops: CDR1 LNHDA, CDR2 SQIVND (reference sequence). CDR3 DNA sequence: TGTGCCAGTAGTATGCAGGCAGCGGCGCTCTCTAACTATGGCTACACCTTC. It codes for CASSMQAAALSNYGYTF.

The V and J genes are TRBV9 and TRBJ2-3; D uncertain. CDR1 SGDLS and CDR2 YYNGEE come from the germline V gene. The V end lost 2 bases, the J end lost 5 bases, and 9 bases lay between the germline ends. This CDR3 region has 13 residues. CDR3 sequence: CASSVISGDTQYF. Here the CDR3 DNA reads TGTGCCAGCAGCGTCATCTCGGGAGATACGCAGTATTTT.

The chain is built from TRBV28 and TRBJ1-2; 7 bases fit TRBD1. Germline values: CDR1 MDHEN, CDR2 SYDVKM. The CDR3 has 13 residues. With V trimmed by 6 bases and J by 1 base, 2 bases remained unmatched. The CDR3 bases are TGTGCCAGCAGCCGGACAGGTAACTATGGCTACACCTTC. The encoded protein is CASSRTGNYGYTF.

The chain joins TRBV5-4 to TRBJ2-3, with 14 nucleotides matching TRBD2. V lost 2 bases to trimming and J lost 8 bases; unmatched junction nucleotides: 7. The length of the CDR3 is 16 residues. CDR1 is SGHNT and CDR2 is YYREEE in the germline V gene (reference sequence). Here the CDR3 DNA reads TGTGCCAGCAGCTTCGGACTAGCGGGGGGAGGGAGTACGCAGTATTTT. Amino acid sequence: CASSFGLAGGGSTQYF.

The chain joins TRBV6-1 to TRBJ2-2; 11 nucleotides align to TRBD2. This CDR3 is built from 18 residues. The V gene end was trimmed by 3 bases and the J gene end by 8 bases; junction bases not matched to a gene: 14. Per the germline V gene, CDR1 is MNHNS and CDR2 is SASEGT. The CDR3 nucleotides read TGTGCCAGCAGTGATTTTCCGACGGCTAGCGGGGGGTTAGGGGAGCTGTTTTTT. Its protein product is CASSDFPTASGGLGELFF.

This clone was picked up a small number of times. V usage is TRBV6-4 and J usage is TRBJ1-1; D might be TRBD1 (6 bases). The germline V gene encodes CDR1 MRHNA and CDR2 SNTAGT. Trimming stripped 3 bases from V and 5 bases from J, with 13 bases between. The CDR3 spans 14 residues. The CDR3: CASSEKEGGTEAFF. DNA of the CDR3: TGTGCCAGCAGTGAAAAGGAGGGGGGGACTGAAGCTTTCTTT.

V gene TRBV28 combines with J gene TRBJ2-7, with D perhaps TRBD2 (6 bases). V dropped 6 bases and J dropped 1 base, with 16 bases sitting between them. Germline V gene lookup returns CDR1 MDHEN and CDR2 SYDVKM. CDR3 length: 15 residues. CDR3 residues: CASRLAGLGSYEQYF. CDR3 nucleotides: TGTGCCAGCAGACTCGCGGGACTGGGTTCCTACGAGCAGTACTTC.

This chain joins TRBV9 and TRBJ2-1; D might be TRBD2 (5 bases). V was clipped by 1 base and J by 5 bases, with 13 bases between them. The germline V gene encodes CDR1 SGDLS and CDR2 YYNGEE. This CDR3 spans 15 amino acids. The chain's CDR3 is CASSVSSLPNNEQFF. DNA for the CDR3: TGTGCCAGCAGCGTATCTAGCCTACCTAACAATGAGCAGTTCTTC.

The V call is TRBV15, the J call TRBJ2-7; 7 nucleotides agree with TRBD2. The germline V gene encodes CDR1 LNHNV and CDR2 YYDKDF (reference sequence). V shed 1 base and J 0 bases; nucleotides not matched to a gene: 12. CDR3 length: 18 residues. CDR3 coding DNA: TGTGCCACCAGCAGAGTGGGAGGTGGGCTAGCGGCCTCCTACGAGCAGTACTTC. The encoded protein is CATSRVGGGLAASYEQYF.

The chain couples TRBV2 to TRBJ1-6, with unresolved D. Germline V gene lookup returns CDR1 SNHLY and CDR2 FYNNEI. The V gene lost 5 bases and the J gene lost 0 bases, with 23 bases spanning the gap. The CDR3 contains 20 residues. CDR3 residues: CASSRTTVVESSSYNSPLHF. The CDR3, as DNA: TGTGCCAGCAGTCGGACTACTGTGGTCGAATCAAGCTCCTATAATTCACCCCTCCACTTT. Supplemented by reference TRBV2 and TRBJ1-6, the full variable domain reads EPEVTQTPSHQVTQMGQEVILRCVPISNHLYFYWYRQILGQKVEFLVSFYNNEISEKSEIFDDQFSVERPDGSNFTLKIRSTKLEDSAMYFCASSRTTVVESSSYNSPLHFGNGTRLTVT.

Notes on this clone: The junction departs from germline at one end; a sequencing error may be responsible. The rearrangement links TRBV30 to TRBJ1-5, with 12 bases aligning to TRBD1. The CDR3 has 17 residues. Germline CDR1 reads GTSNPN; CDR2 reads SVGIG (reference sequence). The CDR3 DNA follows: TGTGTCTGGAGCCCGACCCGGGACAGGGGGCGCGTACAGCCCCAGCATTTT. Its translation: CVWSPTRDRGRVQPQHF.

The V and J genes are TRBV13 and TRBJ2-7; D remains ambiguous. The germline V and J ends were trimmed by 0 bases and 6 bases, with 6 bases remaining between them. The CDR3 covers 12 residues. The germline V gene has CDR1 PRHDT and CDR2 FYEKMQ (reference sequence). The CDR3 is CASSLGASEQYF. CDR3 sequence (DNA): TGTGCCAGCAGCTTAGGGGCTAGCGAGCAGTACTTC. Full variable domain (remainder filled in from reference TRBV13 and TRBJ2-7): AAGVIQSPRHLIKEKRETATLKCYPIPRHDTVYWYQQGPGQDPQFLISFYEKMQSDKGSIPDRFSAQQFSDYHSELNMSSLELGDSALYFCASSLGASEQYFGPGTRLTVT.

The chain has TRBV7-8 and TRBJ2-3; no firm D call. CDR1 and CDR2 (germline): SGHVS, FQNEAQ. This CDR3 region has 12 residues. Trimming cost V 6 bases and J 4 bases, with 8 bases left between them. CDR3: CASSFSSDTQYF. DNA of the CDR3: TGTGCCAGCAGTTTTAGCTCAGATACGCAGTATTTT.

This sequence joins TRBV28 and TRBJ2-7; 12 bases map to TRBD2. From germline, CDR1 is MDHEN and CDR2 SYDVKM. The CDR3 consists of 16 residues. V shed 5 bases, J shed 9 bases, and the junction held 14 bases outside the gene matches. The CDR3 spells CASSPILGLAGPAQYF. The DNA of the CDR3 is TGTGCCAGCAGTCCGATCCTTGGACTAGCGGGGCCCGCGCAGTACTTC. The variable domain in full, with the rest retrieved from reference TRBV28 and TRBJ2-7, is DVKVTQSSRYLVKRTGEKVFLECVQDMDHENMFWYRQDPGLGLRLIYFSYDVKMKEKGDIPEGYSVSREKKERFSLILESASTNQTSMYLCASSPILGLAGPAQYFGPGTRLTVT.

The V and J genes are TRBV6-4 and TRBJ1-5; no reliable D call. Germline assignment: CDR1 MRHNA and CDR2 SNTAGT. Between the trimmed V and J ends, which lost 3 bases and 5 bases, there was a span of 14 bases. The CDR3 totals 15 residues. The CDR3 region has the DNA TGTGCCAGCAGTGAAGATGGAGGCGCACATCAGCCCCAGCATTTT. The encoded protein is CASSEDGGAHQPQHF.

In DNA form, the CDR3 reads TGTGCCAGCAGTACGCAGACAGGCTACACTGAAGCTTTCTTT. The encoded protein is CASSTQTGYTEAFF. J is TRBJ1-1 and V is TRBV27; D is possibly TRBD1 (6 bases). With 5 bases removed from V and 3 bases from J, the gap between germline ends came to 13 bases. The CDR3 totals 14 residues. Germline V gives CDR1 MNHEY, CDR2 SMNVEV (reference sequence).

CDR3 amino acids: CASSESSSPAGRPYYGYTF. The DNA for the CDR3 is TGTGCCAGCAGTGAAAGTAGCTCCCCAGCGGGTCGACCATACTATGGCTACACCTTC. The chain combines TRBV2 with TRBJ1-2; no firm D call. Germline CDR1 SNHLY, CDR2 FYNNEI. V shed 2 bases and J shed 3 bases, with 25 bases lying between them. The CDR3 totals 19 residues.

This sequence joins TRBV18 and TRBJ2-7; 7 positions match TRBD1. The germline V gene encodes CDR1 KGHSH and CDR2 LQKENI. The length of the CDR3 is 13 residues. J was trimmed by 8 bases and V by 5 bases; bases with no gene match: 9. For the CDR3, the DNA is TGTGCCAGCTCATATGACAGGGAGCAAAAGCAGTACTTC. Translated: CASSYDREQKQYF.

CDR3 residues: CASSQEIGAGTGGLNSPLHF. In nucleotides, the CDR3 is TGCGCCAGCAGCCAAGAAATAGGGGCAGGGACAGGAGGACTTAATTCACCCCTCCACTTT. The V gene is TRBV4-3, the J gene TRBJ1-6; 8 nucleotides agree with TRBD1. CDR3 size: 20 residues. With 0 bases clipped from V and 6 bases from J, the junction kept 16 bases outside the gene matches. Germline CDR1 reads LGHNA; CDR2 reads YSLEER.